This T cell receptor beta chain was found in a study of cytotoxic CD8 clonotypes in ibrutinib-treated CLL. Study-wide context: There were some 10 relapsed/refractory patients and roughly 15 treatment-naive patients, and 17 were IGHV unmutated. Study-level findings and limits: In comparison with age-matched healthy donors, baseline clonality was higher and tracked circulating CD8+ T-cell counts.

This CDR3 is built from 15 residues. V lost 2 bases and J lost 0, with 8 bases in between. Germline V gives CDR1 SGHRS, CDR2 YFSETQ. Profiling relied on immunoSEQ multiplex PCR, and the TCRdb table lists in-frame clones only, not all of them. Of about 140,000 clones listed, approximately 80% are singletons. This clone was detected only a few times. Its antigen is undetermined. The sample here was PBMCs, taken after 12 months of ibrutinib treatment. The chain uses TRBV5-1 and TRBJ2-2, with a weak D call TRBD1 (5 bases). This receptor was identified in a human donor with chronic lymphocytic leukemia. This CDR3 is CASSLTGPNTGELFF. The CDR3, as DNA: TGCGCCAGCAGCTTAACAGGTCCGAACACCGGGGAGCTGTTTTTT.